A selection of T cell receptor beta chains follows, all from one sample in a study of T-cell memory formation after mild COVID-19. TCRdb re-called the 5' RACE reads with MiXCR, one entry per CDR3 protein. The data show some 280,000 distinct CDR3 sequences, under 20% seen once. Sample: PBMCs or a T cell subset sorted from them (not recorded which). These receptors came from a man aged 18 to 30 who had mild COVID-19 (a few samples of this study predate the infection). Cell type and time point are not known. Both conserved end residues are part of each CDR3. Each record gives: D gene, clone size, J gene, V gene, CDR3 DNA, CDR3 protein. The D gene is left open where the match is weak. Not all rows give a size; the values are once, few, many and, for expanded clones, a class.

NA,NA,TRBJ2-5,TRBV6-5,TGTGCCAGCAGTTACGCCGGTGGGGGGGCCATGGTAGAGACCCAGTACTTC,CASSYAGGGAMVETQYF
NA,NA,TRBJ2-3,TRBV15,TGTGCCACCAGCAGAGAGGCAGGGGGCACAGATACGCAGTATTTT,CATSREAGGTDTQYF
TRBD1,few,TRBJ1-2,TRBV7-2,TGTGCCAGCAGCTTATCCCGGACAGGGGGCCGTAACTATGGCTACACCTTC,CASSLSRTGGRNYGYTF
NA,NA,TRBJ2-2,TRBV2,TGTGCCCCACTCCGGGACACCGGGGAGCTGTTTTTT,CAPLRDTGELFF
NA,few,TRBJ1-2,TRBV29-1,TGCAGCGTTGAAGCGGCAGGGGATTACTATGGCTACACCTTC,CSVEAAGDYYGYTF
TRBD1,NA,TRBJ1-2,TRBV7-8,TGTGCCAGCAGCTCAGGACAGGGACGAGGCTACACCTTC,CASSSGQGRGYTF
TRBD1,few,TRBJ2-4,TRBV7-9,TGTGCCAGCACCTCCCGGACAGGGGAAAACATTCAGTACTTC,CASTSRTGENIQYF
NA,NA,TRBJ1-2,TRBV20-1,TGCAGTGCCTTCCTTGGGGGGCCAAATGGCTACACCTTC,CSAFLGGPNGYTF
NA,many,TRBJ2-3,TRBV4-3,TGCGCCAGCAGCCAGGGTAGGGACCGTCGGAGGGGAGATACGCAGTATTTT,CASSQGRDRRRGDTQYF
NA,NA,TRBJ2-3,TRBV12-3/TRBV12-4,TGTGCCAGCAGTCAGGGCGGTTTCTCAGATACGCAGTATTTT,CASSQGGFSDTQYF
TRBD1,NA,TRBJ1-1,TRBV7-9,TGTGCCAGCAGCCAGTGGGACAGCCAAGAAGCTTTCTTT,CASSQWDSQEAFF
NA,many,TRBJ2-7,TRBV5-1,TGCGCCAGCAGCTTCCGGGGGGCAGGGGACGAGCAGTACTTC,CASSFRGAGDEQYF
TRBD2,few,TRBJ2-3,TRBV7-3,TGTGCCAGCAGCCCTAGCGCTGCGATGTCTAGCGGGGGGGCCGGTACGCAGTATTTT,CASSPSAAMSSGGAGTQYF
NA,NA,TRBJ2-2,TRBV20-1,TGCAGTGCCTCGCCGACTGGAAGACCCTCCGGCGGGGAGCTGTTTTTT,CSASPTGRPSGGELFF
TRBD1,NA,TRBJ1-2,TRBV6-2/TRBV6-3,TGTGCCAGCAGTGCCTGGGGCAGGGGGCACTATGGCTACACCTTC,CASSAWGRGHYGYTF
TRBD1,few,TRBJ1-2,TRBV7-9,TGTGCCAGCAGCCCAGGACAGGGCCTTGGCTACACCTTC,CASSPGQGLGYTF
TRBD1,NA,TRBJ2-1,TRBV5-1,TGCGCCAGCAGCCCGGGACAGGCGAATGAGCAGTTCTTC,CASSPGQANEQFF
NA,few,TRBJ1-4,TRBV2,TGTGCCATCCTGGGGATTGCGGTTTCGCAAGTGGAAAAACTGTTTTTT,CAILGIAVSQVEKLFF
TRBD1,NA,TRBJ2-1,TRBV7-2,TGTGCCAGCAGCTCACCGGGACAGGGGGCTGAAAATGAGCAGTTCTTC,CASSSPGQGAENEQFF
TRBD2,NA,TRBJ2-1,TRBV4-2,TGTGCCAGCAGCCAACCTAGCGGGGGGAGGCACAATGAGCAGTTCTTC,CASSQPSGGRHNEQFF
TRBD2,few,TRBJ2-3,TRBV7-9,TGTGCCAGCAGCTTCCGCGGGGGGGCAGAAGATACGCAGTATTTT,CASSFRGGAEDTQYF
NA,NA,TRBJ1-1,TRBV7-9,TGTGCCAGCAGCGGTGACAGCAGTAACACTGAAGCTTTCTTT,CASSGDSSNTEAFF
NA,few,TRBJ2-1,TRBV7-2,TGTGCCAGCAGCTTGGTGGGGCAGTCTGGGAATGAGCAGTTCTTC,CASSLVGQSGNEQFF
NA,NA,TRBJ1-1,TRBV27,TGTGCCAGCAGGCAGACGGGGGGGTACACTGAAGCTTTCTTT,CASRQTGGYTEAFF
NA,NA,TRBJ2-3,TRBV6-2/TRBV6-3,TGTGCCAGCAGCAGGGCAGATACGCAGTATTTT,CASSRADTQYF
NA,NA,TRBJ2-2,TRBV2,TGTGCCAGCAGTGTAGGACAGATGAACACCGGGGAGCTGTTTTTT,CASSVGQMNTGELFF
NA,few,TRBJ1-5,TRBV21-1,TGTGCCAGCAGCAAAGTACGTTCGATACAGGGCCGCGGTAACAATCAGCCCCAGCATTTT,CASSKVRSIQGRGNNQPQHF
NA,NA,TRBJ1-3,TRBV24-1,TGTGCCACCCAGAAGGCCCCTGGAAACACCATATATTTT,CATQKAPGNTIYF
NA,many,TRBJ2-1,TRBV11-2,TGTGCCAGCAGCCAAGGGTATGAGCAGTTCTTC,CASSQGYEQFF
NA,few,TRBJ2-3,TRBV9,TGTGCCAGCAGTCAGCGGGTCGCGGATACGCAGTATTTT,CASSQRVADTQYF
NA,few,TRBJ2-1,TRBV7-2,TGTGCCAGCAGCGTAACGGGGGGCCGCTCCTACAATGAGCAGTTCTTC,CASSVTGGRSYNEQFF
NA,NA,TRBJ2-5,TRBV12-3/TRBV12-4,TGTGCCAGCAGTCGTCTGGGACCAGAGACCCAGTACTTC,CASSRLGPETQYF
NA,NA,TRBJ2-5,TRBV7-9,TGTGCCAGCAGCCCCTCCCCCAGAGAGACCCAGTACTTC,CASSPSPRETQYF
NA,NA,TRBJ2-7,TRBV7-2,TGTGCCAGCAGCGTTAGAATGGCTCTCAAAAACTACGAGCAGTACTTC,CASSVRMALKNYEQYF
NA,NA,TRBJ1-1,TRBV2,TGTGCCAACCCGAGAGGTTCCACTGAAGCTTTCTTT,CANPRGSTEAFF
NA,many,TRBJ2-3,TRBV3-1,TGTGCCAGCAGCCAAGATGGGAGCCGCACAGATACGCAGTATTTT,CASSQDGSRTDTQYF
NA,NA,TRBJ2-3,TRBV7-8,TGTGCCAGCAGCTCACGACGGGACTCCTACACAGATACGCAGTATTTT,CASSSRRDSYTDTQYF
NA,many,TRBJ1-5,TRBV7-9,TGTGCCAGCAGCGGCGCCGGAGGTCAGCCCCAGCATTTT,CASSGAGGQPQHF
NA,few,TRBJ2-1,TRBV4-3,TGCGCCAGCAGCCGGGGGGGCGGTTTCAATGAGCAGTTCTTC,CASSRGGGFNEQFF
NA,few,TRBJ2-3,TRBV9,TGTGCCAGCAGCGTAGGGCTAGCCGCAGATACGCAGTATTTT,CASSVGLAADTQYF
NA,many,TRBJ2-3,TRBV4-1,TGCGCCAGCAGCCAAGAGACGGCCCCTAACACAGATACGCAGTATTTT,CASSQETAPNTDTQYF
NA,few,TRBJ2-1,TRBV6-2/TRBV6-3,TGTGCCAGCAGCCCCGTGGGGAAAAACAATGAGCAGTTCTTC,CASSPVGKNNEQFF
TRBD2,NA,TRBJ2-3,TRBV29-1,TGCAGCGCTCACGGGGGAGGGAATACGCAGTATTTT,CSAHGGGNTQYF
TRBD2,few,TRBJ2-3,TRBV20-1,TGCAGTGCTTGCGGGGGGGCTGGGGGCACAGATACGCAGTATTTT,CSACGGAGGTDTQYF
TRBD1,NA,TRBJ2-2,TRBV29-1,TGCAGCGTTGAAGAAACAGGGGTTACCGGGGAGCTGTTTTTT,CSVEETGVTGELFF
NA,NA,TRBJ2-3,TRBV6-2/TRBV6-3,TGTGCCAGCAGTTACGCTCCGTGGGGAAAGGATATCACAGATACGCAGTATTTT,CASSYAPWGKDITDTQYF
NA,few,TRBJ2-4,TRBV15,TGTGCCACCAGCAGAGGGTCTAGCTCCAAAAACATTCAGTACTTC,CATSRGSSSKNIQYF
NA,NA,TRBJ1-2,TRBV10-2,TGCGCCAGCAGTGAGTCCGACATCGACTATGGCTACACCTTC,CASSESDIDYGYTF
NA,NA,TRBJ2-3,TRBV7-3,TGTGCCAGCAGCTTCACTGTCGCAGATACGCAGTATTTT,CASSFTVADTQYF
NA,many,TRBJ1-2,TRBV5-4,TGTGCCAGCAGCGCCACAGGGTACTACACCTTC,CASSATGYYTF
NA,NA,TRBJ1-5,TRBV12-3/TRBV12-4,TGTGCTGGGGGCCAGGGCAATCAGCCCCAGCATTTT,CAGGQGNQPQHF
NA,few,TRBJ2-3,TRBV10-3,TGTGCCATCAGTCTCTCAGGCACAGATACGCAGTATTTT,CAISLSGTDTQYF
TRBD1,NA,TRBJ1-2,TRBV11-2,TGTGCCAGCAGCTTAGTCGGGACAGGGAACTATGGCTACACCTTC,CASSLVGTGNYGYTF
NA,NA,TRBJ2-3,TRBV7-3,TGTGCCAGCAGCTTAGGCTGGGGACCTAGCACAGATACGCAGTATTTT,CASSLGWGPSTDTQYF
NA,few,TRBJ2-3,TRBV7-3,TGTGCCAGCAGCTTAAACGGCGGGGGCAAGCCAGATACGCAGTATTTT,CASSLNGGGKPDTQYF